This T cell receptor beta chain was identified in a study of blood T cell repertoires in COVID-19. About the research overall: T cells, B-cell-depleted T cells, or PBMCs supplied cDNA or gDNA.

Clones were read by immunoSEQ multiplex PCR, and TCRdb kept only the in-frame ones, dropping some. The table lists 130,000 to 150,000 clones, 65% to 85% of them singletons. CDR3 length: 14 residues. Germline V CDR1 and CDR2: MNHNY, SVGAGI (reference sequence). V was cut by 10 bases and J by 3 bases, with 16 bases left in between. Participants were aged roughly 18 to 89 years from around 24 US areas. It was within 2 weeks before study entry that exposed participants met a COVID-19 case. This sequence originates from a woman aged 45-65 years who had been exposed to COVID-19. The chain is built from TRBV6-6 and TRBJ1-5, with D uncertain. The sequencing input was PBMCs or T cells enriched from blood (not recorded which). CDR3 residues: CATREDGINQPQHF. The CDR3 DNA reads TGTGCCACCCGGGAAGACGGTATCAATCAGCCCCAGCATTTT.